Below are 2 T cell receptor beta chains sequenced from a single sample in a study of T cells of healthy individuals. MiXCR was run by TCRdb on the 5' RACE reads, yielding one entry per CDR3 protein. The data show 85,000 to 100,000 distinct CDR3 sequences, around 17% seen once. These receptors were collected from a human donor in good health.

The sample holds many counts of this clonotype. V is TRBV11-3 and J is TRBJ2-1; possible D gene TRBD2, 5 bases. This CDR3 has 13 amino acids. Germline CDR1 is SGHNT and CDR2 is YENEEA. V shed 3 bases and J shed 9 bases, with 12 bases lying between them. The CDR3 DNA follows: TGTGCCAGCAGCTTTGCCAACGAGGGTGAGCAGTTCTTC. Its protein product is CASSFANEGEQFF.

In this sample, this clonotype turned up a few times. This chain links TRBV10-3 with TRBJ2-1; D could derive from TRBD1 or TRBD2 (7 bases each). This CDR3 has 19 residues. Trimming shortened V by 0 bases and J by 4 bases, and 22 bases separated the two germline ends. Germline loops: CDR1 ENHRY, CDR2 SYGVKD. In nucleotides, the CDR3 is TGTGCCATCAGTGAGTCCAGGGGGGGCAGGGGTTTGAATTACAATGAGCAGTTCTTC. Amino acids: CAISESRGGRGLNYNEQFF.